These 21 T cell receptor beta chains originate from one sample sequenced in a study of blood T cell repertoires in COVID-19. The assay was immunoSEQ multiplex PCR, and TCRdb's table has in-frame clones only and misses some. The data show fewer than 25,000 clones, with 80% to 95% seen just once and roughly 2.5% held by the top ten. Sequenced sample: peripheral blood. These TCRs come from a man in his sixties or seventies with acute or convalescent COVID-19.

This sequence joins TRBV2 and TRBJ1-1; D is unclear. The CDR3 spans 13 residues. The germline V gene encodes CDR1 SNHLY and CDR2 FYNNEI. Trimming removed 8 bases at V and 3 bases at J, with 13 bases between. The CDR3 sequence: CASEKEVDTEAFF. The CDR3 nucleotides are TGTGCCAGCGAGAAAGAAGTGGACACTGAAGCTTTCTTT.

This chain links TRBV6-2 or TRBV6-3 with TRBJ2-7; perhaps TRBD1 as D (6 bases). This CDR3 has 15 residues. CDR1 is MNHEY and CDR2 is SVGEGT in the germline V gene. With 0 bases removed from V and 5 bases from J, the gap between germline ends came to 14 bases. The CDR3 loop reads CASSYSERGIHEQYF. The DNA for the CDR3 is TGTGCCAGCAGTTACTCGGAGAGGGGGATTCACGAGCAGTACTTC.

The chain has TRBV27 and TRBJ1-4; 9 nucleotides line up with TRBD1. The germline V gene encodes CDR1 MNHEY and CDR2 SMNVEV (reference sequence). With 5 bases clipped from V and 4 bases from J, the junction kept 5 bases outside the gene matches. This CDR3 spans 15 amino acids. Here the CDR3 DNA reads TGTGCCAGCAGTCCAGGACAGGGGTATAATGAAAAACTGTTTTTT. Encoded protein: CASSPGQGYNEKLFF. Full variable domain (rest looked up from reference TRBV27 and TRBJ1-4): EAQVTQNPRYLITVTGKKLTVTCSQNMNHEYMSWYRQDPGLGLRQIYYSMNVEVTDKGDVPEGYKVSRKEKRNFPLILESPSPNQTSLYFCASSPGQGYNEKLFFGSGTQLSVL.

This rearrangement joins TRBV5-5 to TRBJ2-1; D may be TRBD1 (5 bases). This CDR3 contains 13 residues. Deletions cut 1 base from V and 6 bases from J, with 8 bases between. CDR1 is SGHKS, CDR2 YYEKEE, per germline (reference sequence). Here the CDR3 reads CASSLQGTNEQFF. CDR3 sequence (DNA): TGTGCCAGCAGCTTGCAGGGAACCAATGAGCAGTTCTTC.

This sequence joins TRBV2 and TRBJ2-3; 14 nucleotides line up with TRBD2. With 4 bases clipped from V and 7 bases from J, the junction kept 1 base outside the gene matches. This CDR3 contains 14 residues. Per the germline V gene, CDR1 is SNHLY and CDR2 is FYNNEI. The CDR3 DNA sequence: TGTGCCAGCAGTGGGACTAGCGGGGGGAATACGCAGTATTTT. As protein: CASSGTSGGNTQYF.

This chain links TRBV6-1 with TRBJ2-2, with TRBD1 as a possible D gene (5 bases). Germline assignment: CDR1 MNHNS and CDR2 SASEGT. Between the trimmed V and J ends, which lost 4 bases and 5 bases, there was a span of 23 bases. The CDR3 has 18 amino acids. The CDR3, as DNA: TGTGCCAGCAGTGTCTTGTTTTTGGTGCAGGGTCGGACCGGGGAGCTGTTTTTT. Translation: CASSVLFLVQGRTGELFF.

The rearrangement links TRBV3-1 (or the pseudogene TRBV3-2) to TRBJ2-5; D is ambiguous. The germline V and J ends were trimmed by 0 bases and 5 bases, with 13 bases remaining between them. CDR1 is LGHDT and CDR2 is YNNKEL in the germline V gene (reference sequence). This CDR3 is built from 15 residues. The CDR3 DNA follows: TGTGCCAGCAGCCAAGATCGGCAGCGATCCGAGACCCAGTACTTC. Translating gives CASSQDRQRSETQYF.

V usage is TRBV6-1 and J usage is TRBJ2-7; D possibly corresponds to TRBD2 (5 bases). Germline loops: CDR1 MNHNS, CDR2 SASEGT. V lost 0 bases, J lost 6 bases, and 9 bases lay in between. The CDR3 length is 13 residues. The CDR3 bases are TGTGCCAGCAGTGAAGCGCGGGCCGGCGAGCAGTACTTC. It specifies CASSEARAGEQYF.

CDR3: CSVVFGGQSEAFF. For the CDR3, the DNA is TGCAGCGTGGTGTTCGGGGGGCAGAGTGAAGCTTTCTTT. The rearrangement uses TRBV29-1 and TRBJ1-1, with TRBD1 as a possible D gene (6 bases). Germline values: CDR1 SQVTM, CDR2 ANQGSEA. CDR3 size: 13 residues. Trimming took 6 bases from V and 7 from J, leaving 18 bases between them.

The chain carries TRBV7-9 and TRBJ1-3; D perhaps matches TRBD1 (6 bases). Trimming stripped 3 bases from V and 2 bases from J, with 14 bases between. CDR1 and CDR2 (germline): SEHNR, FQNEAQ (reference sequence). The CDR3 covers 16 residues. The CDR3, as DNA: TGTGCCAGCAGCTTTTTTGGGGGGGCTCCTGGAAACACCATATATTTT. It yields the protein CASSFFGGAPGNTIYF.

This clone has just a few counts. The CDR3 region has the DNA TGTGCCACCAGTGCCCCCGGGGGGAACTATGGCTACACCTTC. It is translated as CATSAPGGNYGYTF. This chain links TRBV24-1 with TRBJ1-2; D perhaps matches TRBD1 (5 bases). The CDR3 is 14 amino acids. Germline V lookup: CDR1 KGHDR, CDR2 SFDVKD. Trimming took off 5 bases at V and 2 bases at J, with 11 bases between the two ends.

V gene TRBV6-5 combines with J gene TRBJ2-7; 9 bases fit TRBD1. Germline V gene lookup returns CDR1 MNHEY and CDR2 SVGAGI. Trimming at V came to 2 bases and at J to 3 bases, leaving 2 bases not matched to a gene. This CDR3 spans 14 amino acids. The DNA of the CDR3 is TGTGCCAGCAGTTACCGGGACAGGGTCTACGAGCAGTACTTC. Translating it yields CASSYRDRVYEQYF.

The chain is built from TRBV6-2 or TRBV6-3 and TRBJ2-7; TRBD1 matches at 9 bases. The CDR3 extends over 13 amino acids. Germline V gene sequence: CDR1 MNHEY, CDR2 SVGEGT. Losses at the gene ends were 6 bases for V and 3 bases for J; bases not matched to a gene: 3. For the CDR3, the DNA is TGTGCCAGCAGCGGGGACAGGGACTACGAGCAGTACTTC. Amino acids: CASSGDRDYEQYF.

The rearrangement uses TRBV27 and TRBJ1-1, with a possible D match to TRBD1 (5 bases). Trimming pared 2 bases from V and 3 bases from J, leaving 13 bases between. Germline CDR1 and CDR2: MNHEY and SMNVEV (reference sequence). This CDR3 has 15 amino acids. CDR3 in DNA: TGTGCCAGCAGTTTACAGGGCCGGGCGGACACTGAAGCTTTCTTT. This codes for CASSLQGRADTEAFF.

This clone was picked up one time. CDR3 in DNA: TGTGCCAGCAGCCCACGGGGGGGTCACACCGGGGAGCTGTTTTTT. Amino acid sequence: CASSPRGGHTGELFF. This chain connects TRBV5-4 to TRBJ2-2, with 8 bases that match TRBD2. From germline, CDR1 is SGHNT and CDR2 YYREEE (reference sequence). The CDR3 sequence is 15 residues long. Trimming at V came to 4 bases and at J to 3 bases, leaving 5 bases not matched to a gene.

This chain links TRBV2 with TRBJ1-4, with 7 bases identical to TRBD1. Germline CDR1 is SNHLY and CDR2 is FYNNEI. The J segment lost 11 bases and the V segment lost 2 bases, leaving 8 bases of the junction unmatched. CDR3 size: 14 residues. The CDR3 bases are TGTGCCAGCAGTGAACTACAGGGGATAGGGAAACTGTTTTTT. Encoded protein: CASSELQGIGKLFF.

CDR3 amino acids: CASSSPPGQGTDEQFF. CDR3 nucleotide sequence: TGTGCCAGCAGCTCCCCCCCGGGACAGGGAACAGATGAGCAGTTCTTC. The chain has TRBV5-4 and TRBJ2-1; 9 bases line up with TRBD1. Trimming cost V 3 bases and J 8 bases; bases outside gene matches: 12. The germline gives CDR1 SGHNT, CDR2 YYREEE (reference sequence). The CDR3 sequence is 16 residues long.

In its sample, this clone was seen once. The chain joins TRBV19 to TRBJ1-5, with TRBD1 matching 8 bases. CDR1 LNHDA and CDR2 SQIVND come from the germline V gene (reference sequence). This CDR3 spans 16 amino acids. V shed 4 bases, J shed 6 bases, and the junction held 11 bases outside the gene matches. The chain's CDR3 is CASSTQRQGIGQPQHF. CDR3 DNA: TGTGCCAGTAGTACCCAAAGACAGGGGATTGGTCAGCCCCAGCATTTT.

V usage is TRBV12-3 or TRBV12-4 and J usage is TRBJ1-1; D uncertain. The CDR3 extends over 11 amino acids. The V end lost 3 bases, the J end lost 7 bases, and 6 bases lay between the germline ends. The CDR3 sequence: CASSFYIEAFF. The CDR3 coding sequence is TGTGCCAGCAGTTTCTATATTGAAGCTTTCTTT.

This clone occurred once. The rearrangement joins TRBV5-6 to TRBJ2-3, with 8 positions matching TRBD2. Germline values: CDR1 SGHDT, CDR2 YYEEEE. The CDR3 extends over 15 amino acids. With 1 base clipped from V and 2 bases from J, the junction kept 3 bases outside the gene matches. CDR3 in DNA: TGTGCCAGCAGCTTGCCTAGCGGGTCCACAGATACGCAGTATTTT. Its translation is CASSLPSGSTDTQYF.

The gene calls are TRBV19 and TRBJ1-5; TRBD1 agrees at 7 bases. The CDR3 is 15 residues long. Germline V lookup: CDR1 LNHDA, CDR2 SQIVND (reference sequence). V dropped 9 bases and J dropped 0; count of bases not matched to a gene: 8. CDR3 loop: CASLRDRNSNQPQHF. The DNA for the CDR3 is TGTGCCAGCCTCCGGGACAGAAATAGCAATCAGCCCCAGCATTTT.